The 15 T cell receptor beta chains below come from one sample, sequenced in a study of blood T cell repertoires in COVID-19. Assay: immunoSEQ multiplex PCR; the TCRdb copy retains only in-frame clones and omits some. The data contain some 340,000 clones, approximately 81% of them seen just once; the ten biggest clones take up 3.6%. Sample: peripheral blood. The receptors were sampled from a woman aged 18-29 years with acute or convalescent COVID-19.

V is TRBV6-5 and J is TRBJ1-2; 7 positions match TRBD1. The CDR3 is made up of 15 amino acids. Germline V gene data show CDR1 as MNHEY and CDR2 as SVGAGI. V gave up 6 bases and J gave up 0 bases; unmatched junction bases: 7. In DNA, the CDR3 is TGTGCCAGCAGACCCCCGGGGACAGCTAACTATGGCTACACCTTC. This codes for CASRPPGTANYGYTF.

With regard to this clone: Other nucleotide sequences in the sample specify the same CDR3. This sequence joins TRBV30 and TRBJ1-4, with 7 bases matching TRBD1. The CDR3 length is 14 residues. Germline V gene data show CDR1 as GTSNPN and CDR2 as SVGIG (reference sequence). V dropped 3 bases and J dropped 8; count of bases not matched to a gene: 9. Here the CDR3 DNA reads TGTGCCTGGAGCAGGGGGGCAGGGGAAGAAAAACTGTTTTTT. It codes for CAWSRGAGEEKLFF.

CDR3 sequence reads: CATSRDGRNTNYEQYF. The CDR3 region has the DNA TGTGCCACCAGCAGAGATGGGAGGAACACGAACTACGAGCAGTACTTC. The rearrangement links TRBV15 to TRBJ2-7; tentatively, D is TRBD2 (6 bases). Deletions cut 0 bases from V and 3 bases from J, with 15 bases between. CDR3 length: 16 residues. The germline CDR1 and CDR2 sequences are LNHNV and YYDKDF (reference sequence).

The CDR3 sequence: CASSLAWRHPAANVLTF. Written as DNA, the CDR3 is TGTGCCAGCAGCTTAGCGTGGCGGCATCCGGCGGCCAACGTCCTGACTTTC. The chain is built from TRBV7-9 and TRBJ2-6, with D unclear. CDR1 is SEHNR and CDR2 is FQNEAQ in the germline V gene (reference sequence). V lost 0 bases and J 6 bases, leaving 15 bases between the germline ends. The CDR3 is 17 residues long.

J is TRBJ1-5 and V is TRBV24-1; unclear D gene. Germline values: CDR1 KGHDR, CDR2 SFDVKD. Trimming removed 3 bases at V and 1 base at J, with 3 bases between. CDR3 length equals 13 residues. The chain's CDR3 is CATSDASNQPQHF. The CDR3 DNA is TGTGCCACCAGTGATGCGAGCAATCAGCCCCAGCATTTT.

The gene calls are TRBV28 and TRBJ2-1; TRBD2 might be the D (5 bases). The CDR3 covers 16 residues. Germline V gene lookup returns CDR1 MDHEN and CDR2 SYDVKM. V was clipped by 5 bases and J by 4 bases, with 18 bases between them. The CDR3 DNA reads TGTGCCAGCAGTCCGCAAGGTTCCCCGGGGTACAATGAGCAGTTCTTC. This codes for CASSPQGSPGYNEQFF.

The chain employs TRBV9 and TRBJ1-2; 10 nucleotides agree with TRBD1. The CDR3 is 16 residues long. V lost 3 bases and J lost 4; bases outside the gene matches: 9. Germline CDR1 is SGDLS and CDR2 is YYNGEE. The CDR3 region has the DNA TGTGCCAGCAGCGCCGACGCGGACAGGGGGATCTATGGCTACACCTTC. Encoded protein: CASSADADRGIYGYTF.

The chain is built from TRBV3-1 (or the pseudogene TRBV3-2) and TRBJ1-5; D gene uncertain. This CDR3 is 16 amino acids long. The V and J ends lost 0 bases and 2 bases respectively, with 11 bases between them. Germline CDR1 LGHDT, CDR2 YNNKEL (reference sequence). The CDR3 here is CASSQDVGLGNQPQHF. In DNA form, the CDR3 reads TGTGCCAGCAGCCAAGATGTGGGCCTCGGCAATCAGCCCCAGCATTTT.

The CDR3 loop reads CASSLLGRNTDTQYF. As DNA, the CDR3 is TGTGCCAGCAGTTTACTCGGGAGAAATACAGATACGCAGTATTTT. The rearrangement uses TRBV28 and TRBJ2-3; D is possibly TRBD2 (6 bases). Per germline, CDR1 MDHEN and CDR2 SYDVKM. The V and J ends lost 2 bases and 3 bases respectively, with 12 bases between them. The length of the CDR3 is 15 residues.

V usage is TRBV19 and J usage is TRBJ1-2, with D unresolved. The CDR3 is 15 amino acids. From germline, CDR1 is LNHDA and CDR2 SQIVND (reference sequence). Trimming removed 6 bases at V and 3 bases at J, with 17 bases between. The DNA of the CDR3 is TGTGCCAGTAGCCCGCCGGGGAATACCCACTATGGCTACACCTTC. It yields the protein CASSPPGNTHYGYTF.

The chain recombines TRBV7-3 with TRBJ2-3, with 8 nucleotides matching TRBD2. The CDR3 consists of 17 residues. Trimming cost V 4 bases and J 1 base; bases outside gene matches: 10. Looked up from germline, CDR1 is SGHTA and CDR2 is FQGTGA. The CDR3 loop reads CASSSRTSRGGTDTQYF. The CDR3 nucleotides read TGTGCCAGCAGCTCCCGGACTAGCCGGGGGGGCACAGATACGCAGTATTTT.

The J gene is TRBJ1-2, the V gene TRBV5-6; 7 positions match TRBD1. Unmatched junction bases numbered 4, after V lost 4 bases and J lost 4 bases. CDR1 is SGHDT, CDR2 YYEEEE, per germline. This CDR3 has 13 residues. The CDR3 protein is CASSRDRAYGYTF. Written as DNA, the CDR3 is TGTGCCAGCAGCCGTGACAGGGCCTATGGCTACACCTTC.

The rearrangement uses TRBV9 and TRBJ1-1; 7 positions match TRBD1. Germline V gene data show CDR1 as SGDLS and CDR2 as YYNGEE. V shed 4 bases and J 6 bases; nucleotides not matched to a gene: 9. CDR3 length: 14 residues. The CDR3: CASSPRQGKAEAFF. The CDR3 nucleotides read TGTGCCAGCAGCCCTCGACAGGGCAAAGCTGAAGCTTTCTTT.

The chain couples TRBV5-4 to TRBJ1-1; possible D gene TRBD1, 5 bases. The CDR3 length is 16 residues. Germline assignment: CDR1 SGHNT and CDR2 YYREEE (reference sequence). Deletions cut 2 bases from V and 0 bases from J, with 14 bases between. The CDR3 DNA reads as TGTGCCAGCAGCTTAGGCGGGGACGAACTGAACACTGAAGCTTTCTTT. Protein: CASSLGGDELNTEAFF.

The rearrangement joins TRBV7-9 to TRBJ1-1; tentative D call: TRBD1 (6 bases). The V end lost 1 base, the J end lost 3 bases, and 12 bases lay between the germline ends. The CDR3 is made up of 15 amino acids. Per the germline V gene, CDR1 is SEHNR and CDR2 is FQNEAQ (reference sequence). The CDR3 region is CASSLEGGIYTEAFF. DNA of the CDR3: TGTGCCAGCAGCTTAGAGGGGGGGATTTACACTGAAGCTTTCTTT.